This is a list of T cell receptor beta chains from one sample in a study of blood T cell repertoires in COVID-19. TCRdb's table, derived via immunoSEQ multiplex PCR, lists solely in-frame clones and lacks some. The sample contains some 250,000 clones, around 90% of which appear only once. Sequencing was carried out using peripheral blood. These receptors were obtained from a woman aged 25 to 45 with acute or convalescent COVID-19. CDR3s include the opening cysteine and the closing phenylalanine or tryptophan. Fields, in order: D gene, clone size, V gene, J gene, CDR3 protein, CDR3 DNA. D genes are given only for firm matches. Not all rows give a size; the values are once, few, many and, for expanded clones, a class.

TRBD1	few	TRBV9	TRBJ1-3	CASSPLGQGSGNTIYF	TGTGCCAGCAGCCCCCTGGGACAGGGGTCTGGAAACACCATATATTTT
TRBD2	NA	TRBV2	TRBJ2-3	CASSETSGGTDTQYF	TGTGCCAGCAGCGAGACTAGCGGGGGCACAGATACGCAGTATTTT
TRBD1	NA	TRBV2	TRBJ1-2	CASTPDRGIGYGYTF	TGTGCCAGCACCCCTGACAGGGGGATCGGATATGGCTACACCTTC
NA	NA	TRBV29-1	TRBJ2-7	CSVDGWEAEQYF	TGCAGCGTCGACGGGTGGGAGGCGGAGCAGTACTTC
NA	few	TRBV3-1/TRBV3-2	TRBJ1-5	CASSQVGGEQPQHF	TGTGCCAGCAGCCAAGTAGGCGGGGAACAGCCCCAGCATTTT
TRBD1	NA	TRBV6-5	TRBJ1-5	CASRTGTGGDQPQHF	TGTGCCAGCAGGACCGGGACAGGTGGGGATCAGCCCCAGCATTTT
TRBD1	NA	TRBV23-1	TRBJ2-1	CASSQLVLRDRVMNEQFF	TGCGCCAGCAGTCAACTAGTTCTCCGGGACAGGGTAATGAATGAGCAGTTCTTC
NA	NA	TRBV11-3	TRBJ2-7	CASSLEAGDYEQYF	TGTGCCAGCAGCTTAGAGGCAGGGGACTACGAGCAGTACTTC
NA	NA	TRBV7-9	TRBJ1-6	CASSPDRLGSSPLHF	TGTGCCAGCAGCCCAGACAGGTTGGGTTCTTCACCCCTCCACTTT
TRBD2	NA	TRBV27	TRBJ2-7	CASSLMGAGAYEQYF	TGTGCCAGCAGTTTAATGGGTGCGGGAGCCTACGAGCAGTACTTC
NA	NA	TRBV7-6	TRBJ2-5	CASSRIQVLQETQYF	TGTGCCAGCAGCCGAATACAGGTACTCCAAGAGACCCAGTACTTC
NA	NA	TRBV9	TRBJ2-1	CASSPITSHNEQFF	TGTGCCAGCAGCCCCATCACTAGCCACAATGAGCAGTTCTTC
TRBD2	NA	TRBV6-2/TRBV6-3	TRBJ2-5	CASSPPLGGGPRETQYF	TGTGCCAGCAGTCCCCCCCTCGGGGGAGGGCCTCGGGAGACCCAGTACTTC
NA	NA	TRBV11-2	TRBJ2-7	CASSPNIRERTYEQYF	TGTGCCAGCAGCCCAAATATCCGGGAGAGGACCTACGAGCAGTACTTC
NA	once	TRBV27	TRBJ2-7	CASSALGTSYEQYF	TGTGCCAGCAGCGCTCTAGGGACATCCTACGAGCAGTACTTC
TRBD1	once	TRBV4-1	TRBJ1-3	CASSQDADRATIYF	TGCGCCAGCAGCCAAGATGCTGACAGGGCAACCATATATTTT
NA	few	TRBV10-3	TRBJ2-2	CAISESTEATGELFF	TGTGCCATCAGTGAGTCTACCGAGGCCACCGGGGAGCTGTTTTTT
TRBD2	NA	TRBV11-1	TRBJ2-2	CASSALAGVGTGELFF	TGTGCCAGCAGCGCGCTAGCGGGAGTAGGGACCGGGGAGCTGTTTTTT
TRBD2	NA	TRBV7-2	TRBJ2-3	CASSLGGTSGSVTQYF	TGTGCCAGCAGCTTAGGAGGGACTAGCGGGAGCGTTACGCAGTATTTT
NA	NA	TRBV30	TRBJ1-2	CAWSRTVTNYGYTF	TGTGCCTGGAGTAGGACAGTCACTAACTATGGCTACACCTTC
NA	NA	TRBV29-1	TRBJ2-7	CSVEEGKTYEQYF	TGCAGCGTTGAAGAAGGCAAGACTTACGAGCAGTACTTC
TRBD1	NA	TRBV29-1	TRBJ1-2	CSTSTGAYGYTF	TGCAGCACCTCGACAGGGGCCTATGGCTACACCTTC
TRBD2	once	TRBV5-1	TRBJ2-7	CASSLGTSGASYEQYF	TGCGCCAGCAGCTTGGGGACTAGCGGTGCTTCCTACGAGCAGTACTTC
NA	NA	TRBV12-5	TRBJ1-1	CASGPRSLNTEAFF	TGTGCTAGTGGCCCGCGATCTCTGAACACTGAAGCTTTCTTT
NA	NA	TRBV23-1	TRBJ1-1	CASSWENGIIPRTEAFF	TGCGCCAGCAGCTGGGAGAACGGGATAATACCTCGCACTGAAGCTTTCTTT
NA	NA	TRBV6-1	TRBJ1-1	CASSESDGEYTEAFF	TGTGCCAGCAGTGAAAGCGACGGTGAATACACTGAAGCTTTCTTT
TRBD2	many	TRBV5-4	TRBJ2-1	CASSPTGTRAYNEQFF	TGTGCCAGCAGCCCCACCGGGACTAGGGCCTACAATGAGCAGTTCTTC
TRBD1	NA	TRBV20-1	TRBJ1-5	CSASIPGQVLTYQPQHF	TGCAGTGCTAGTATACCGGGACAGGTTTTAACTTATCAGCCCCAGCATTTT
NA	NA	TRBV30	TRBJ1-4	CAWSVRGEKLFF	TGTGCCTGGAGTGTACGGGGTGAAAAACTGTTTTTT
TRBD1	NA	TRBV6-5	TRBJ1-5	CASTGTGGDQPQHF	TGTGCCAGCACAGGGACAGGGGGCGATCAGCCCCAGCATTTT
TRBD2	NA	TRBV27	TRBJ2-1	CASSPRLAGGPVGFNEQFF	TGTGCCAGCAGTCCTAGACTAGCGGGAGGGCCGGTTGGATTCAATGAGCAGTTCTTC
NA	NA	TRBV7-9	TRBJ2-7	CASSLGRYEQYF	TGTGCCAGCAGCTTAGGGAGGTACGAGCAGTACTTC
NA	NA	TRBV9	TRBJ1-6	CASSGRDPMSSPLHF	TGTGCCAGCAGCGGCAGGGATCCGATGTCTTCACCCCTCCACTTT
NA	once	TRBV25-1	TRBJ1-5	CASNGGPNQPQHF	TGTGCCAGCAATGGCGGGCCCAATCAGCCCCAGCATTTT
NA	NA	TRBV7-9	TRBJ1-1	CASSLEGGRTAFF	TGTGCCAGCAGCCTAGAGGGTGGCAGGACTGCTTTCTTT
NA	NA	TRBV7-9	TRBJ2-1	CASSSNRAYNEQFF	TGTGCCAGCAGCTCTAACAGGGCTTACAATGAGCAGTTCTTC
TRBD1	once	TRBV7-9	TRBJ2-7	CASSPGTGGDEQYF	TGTGCCAGCAGCCCCGGGACAGGGGGCGACGAGCAGTACTTC
TRBD1	NA	TRBV19	TRBJ1-5	CASSRDRNQPQHF	TGTGCCAGTAGTCGGGACAGAAATCAGCCCCAGCATTTT
NA	NA	TRBV11-2	TRBJ2-3	CASSLEQGVDTQYF	TGTGCCAGCAGCTTAGAACAGGGTGTGGATACGCAGTATTTT
TRBD1	NA	TRBV7-2	TRBJ2-3	CASSFTGGTDTQYF	TGTGCCAGCAGCTTTACAGGGGGGACAGATACGCAGTATTTT